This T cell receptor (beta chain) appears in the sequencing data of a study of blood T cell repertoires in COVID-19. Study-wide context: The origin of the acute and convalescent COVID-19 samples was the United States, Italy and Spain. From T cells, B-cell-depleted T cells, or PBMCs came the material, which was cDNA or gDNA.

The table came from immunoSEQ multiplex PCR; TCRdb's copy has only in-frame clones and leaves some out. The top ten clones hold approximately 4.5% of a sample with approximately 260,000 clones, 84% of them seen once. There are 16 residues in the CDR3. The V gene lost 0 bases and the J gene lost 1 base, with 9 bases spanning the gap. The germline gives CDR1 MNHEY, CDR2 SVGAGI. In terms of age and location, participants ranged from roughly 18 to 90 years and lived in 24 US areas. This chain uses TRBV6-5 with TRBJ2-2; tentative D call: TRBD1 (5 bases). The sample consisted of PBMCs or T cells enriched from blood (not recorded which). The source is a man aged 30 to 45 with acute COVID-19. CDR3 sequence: CASSYSNRLNTGELFF. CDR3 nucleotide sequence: TGTGCCAGCAGTTACTCGAACAGGTTGAACACCGGGGAGCTGTTTTTT.